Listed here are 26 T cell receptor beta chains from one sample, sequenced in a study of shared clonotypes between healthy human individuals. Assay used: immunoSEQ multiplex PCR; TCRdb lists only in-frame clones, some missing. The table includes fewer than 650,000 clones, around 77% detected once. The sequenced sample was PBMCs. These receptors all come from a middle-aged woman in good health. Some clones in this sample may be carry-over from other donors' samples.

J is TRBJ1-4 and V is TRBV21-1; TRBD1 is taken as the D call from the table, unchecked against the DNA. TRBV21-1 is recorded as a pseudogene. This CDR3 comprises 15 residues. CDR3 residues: CASSKRRSRGEKLFF. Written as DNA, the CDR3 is TGTGCCAGCAGCAAACGAAGGTCTAGGGGTGAAAAACTGTTTTTT.

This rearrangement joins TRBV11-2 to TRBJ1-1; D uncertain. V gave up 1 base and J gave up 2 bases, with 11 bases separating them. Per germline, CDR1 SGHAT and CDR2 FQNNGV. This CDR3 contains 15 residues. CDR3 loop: CASSLGSGRNTEAFF. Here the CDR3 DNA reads TGTGCCAGCAGCTTAGGATCGGGTCGCAACACTGAAGCTTTCTTT.

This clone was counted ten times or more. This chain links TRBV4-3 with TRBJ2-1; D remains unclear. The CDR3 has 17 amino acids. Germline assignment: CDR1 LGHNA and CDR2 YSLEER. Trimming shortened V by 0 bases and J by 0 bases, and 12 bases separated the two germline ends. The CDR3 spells CASSQDPPISSYNEQFF. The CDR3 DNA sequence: TGCGCCAGCAGCCAAGATCCACCTATAAGCTCCTACAATGAGCAGTTCTTC.

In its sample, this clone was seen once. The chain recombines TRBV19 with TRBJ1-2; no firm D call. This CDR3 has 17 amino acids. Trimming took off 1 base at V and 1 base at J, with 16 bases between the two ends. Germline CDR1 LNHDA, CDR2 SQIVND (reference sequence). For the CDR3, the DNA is TGTGCCAGTAGTATAGGGTCTTCCGCGGCCTTTAACTATGGCTACACCTTC. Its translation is CASSIGSSAAFNYGYTF.

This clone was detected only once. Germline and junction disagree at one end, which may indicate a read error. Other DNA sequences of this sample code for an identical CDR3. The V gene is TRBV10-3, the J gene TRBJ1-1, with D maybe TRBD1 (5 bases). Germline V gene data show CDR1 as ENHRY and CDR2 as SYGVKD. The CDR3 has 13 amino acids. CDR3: CAISDPTDTEAFF. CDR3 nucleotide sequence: TGTGCCATCAGCGACCCGACAGACACTGAGGCTTTCTTT.

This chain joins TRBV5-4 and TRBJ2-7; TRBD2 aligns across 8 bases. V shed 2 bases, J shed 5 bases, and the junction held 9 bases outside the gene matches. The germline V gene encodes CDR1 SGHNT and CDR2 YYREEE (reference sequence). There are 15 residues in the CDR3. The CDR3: CASSLGGSGINEQYF. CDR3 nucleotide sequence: TGTGCCAGCAGCTTAGGCGGTAGCGGGATTAACGAGCAGTACTTC.

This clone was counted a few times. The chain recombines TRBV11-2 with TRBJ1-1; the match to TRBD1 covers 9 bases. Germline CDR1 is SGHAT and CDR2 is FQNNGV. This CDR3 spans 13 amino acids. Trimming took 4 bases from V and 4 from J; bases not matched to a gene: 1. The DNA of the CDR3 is TGTGCCAGCAGCTGGGACAGGGCCACTGAAGCTTTCTTT. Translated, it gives CASSWDRATEAFF.

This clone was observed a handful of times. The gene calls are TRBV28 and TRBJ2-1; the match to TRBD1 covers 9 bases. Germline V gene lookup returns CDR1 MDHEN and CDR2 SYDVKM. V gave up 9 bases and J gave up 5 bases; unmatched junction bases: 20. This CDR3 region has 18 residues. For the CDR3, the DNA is TGTGCCAGTTCTGAACAGGGGGCATCGCGGGAGTTGCACAATGAGCAGTTCTTC. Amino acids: CASSEQGASRELHNEQFF.

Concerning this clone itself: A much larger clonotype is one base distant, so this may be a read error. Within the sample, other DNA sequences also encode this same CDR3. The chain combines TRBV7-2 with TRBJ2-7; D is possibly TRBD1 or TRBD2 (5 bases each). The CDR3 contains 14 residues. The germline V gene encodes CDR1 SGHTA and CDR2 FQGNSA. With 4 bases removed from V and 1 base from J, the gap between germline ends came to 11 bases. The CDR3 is CASSSRDGSYEQYF. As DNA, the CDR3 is TGTGCCAGCAGCTCCCGGGACGGGTCCTACGAGCAGTACTTC.

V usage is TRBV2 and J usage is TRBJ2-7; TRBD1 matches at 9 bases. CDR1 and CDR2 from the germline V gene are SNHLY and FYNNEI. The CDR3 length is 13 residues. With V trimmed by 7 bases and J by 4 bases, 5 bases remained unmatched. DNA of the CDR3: TGTGCCAGCAACAGGGGGCAGTTTTACGAGCAGTACTTC. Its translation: CASNRGQFYEQYF.

CDR3 coding DNA: TGCAGCGTTGTTTTAGCGGGAGAGTTCTCCGAGCAGTACTTC. Encoded protein: CSVVLAGEFSEQYF. This sequence joins TRBV29-1 and TRBJ2-7; 9 bases are a match to TRBD2. The V and J ends lost 4 bases and 6 bases, in that order; junction bases with no gene match: 10. Germline CDR1 and CDR2: SQVTM and ANQGSEA. The CDR3 totals 14 residues.

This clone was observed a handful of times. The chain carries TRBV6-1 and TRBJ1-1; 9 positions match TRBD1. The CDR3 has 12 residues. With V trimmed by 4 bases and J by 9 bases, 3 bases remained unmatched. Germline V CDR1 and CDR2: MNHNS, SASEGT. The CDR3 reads CASSAGTGKAFF. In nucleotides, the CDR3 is TGTGCCAGCAGTGCCGGGACAGGGAAAGCTTTCTTT.

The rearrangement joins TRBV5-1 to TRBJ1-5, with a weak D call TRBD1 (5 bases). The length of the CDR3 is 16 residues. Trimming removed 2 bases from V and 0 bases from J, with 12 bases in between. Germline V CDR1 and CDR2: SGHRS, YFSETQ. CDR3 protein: CASSFMGGDSNQPQHF. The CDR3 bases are TGCGCCAGCAGCTTTATGGGGGGTGATAGCAATCAGCCCCAGCATTTT.

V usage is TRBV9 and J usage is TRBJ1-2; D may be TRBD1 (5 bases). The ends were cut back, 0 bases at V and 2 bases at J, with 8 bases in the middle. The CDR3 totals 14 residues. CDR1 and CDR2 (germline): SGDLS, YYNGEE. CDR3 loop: CASSVGSGNYGYTF. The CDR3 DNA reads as TGTGCCAGCAGCGTAGGCTCAGGGAACTATGGCTACACCTTC.

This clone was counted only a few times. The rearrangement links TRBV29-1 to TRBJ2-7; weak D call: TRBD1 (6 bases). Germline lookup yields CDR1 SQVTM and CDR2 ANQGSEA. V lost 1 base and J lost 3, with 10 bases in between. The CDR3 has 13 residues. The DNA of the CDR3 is TGCAGCGTTGAAGGGCCAGGGGACTACGAGCAGTACTTC. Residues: CSVEGPGDYEQYF.

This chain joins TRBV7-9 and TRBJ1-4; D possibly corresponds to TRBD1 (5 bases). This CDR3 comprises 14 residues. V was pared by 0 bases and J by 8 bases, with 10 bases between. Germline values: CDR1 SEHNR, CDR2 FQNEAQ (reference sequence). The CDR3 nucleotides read TGTGCCAGCAGCTTAGCCCAGGGTTTGGAAAAACTGTTTTTT. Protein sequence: CASSLAQGLEKLFF.

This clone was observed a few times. This chain's CDR3 is CAWRSAPGLSNQPQHF. The CDR3 DNA sequence: TGTGCCTGGAGGAGTGCCCCTGGGCTCAGCAATCAGCCCCAGCATTTT. This chain uses TRBV30 with TRBJ1-5; D gene uncertain. Per germline, CDR1 GTSNPN and CDR2 SVGIG (reference sequence). V was clipped by 3 bases and J by 1 base, with 16 bases between them. CDR3 length: 16 amino acids.

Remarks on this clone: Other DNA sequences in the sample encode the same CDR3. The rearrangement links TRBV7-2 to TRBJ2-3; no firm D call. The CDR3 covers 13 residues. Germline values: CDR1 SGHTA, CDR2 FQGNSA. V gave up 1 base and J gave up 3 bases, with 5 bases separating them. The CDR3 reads CASSLGRTDTQYF. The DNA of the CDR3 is TGTGCCAGCAGCTTAGGAAGGACAGATACGCAGTATTTT.

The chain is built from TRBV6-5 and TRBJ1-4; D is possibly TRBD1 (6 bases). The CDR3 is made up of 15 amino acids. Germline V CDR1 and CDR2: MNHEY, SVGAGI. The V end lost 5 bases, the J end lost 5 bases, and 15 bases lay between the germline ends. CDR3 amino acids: CASSHLTGRNEKLFF. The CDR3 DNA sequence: TGTGCCAGCAGTCATCTTACAGGGAGGAATGAAAAACTGTTTTTT.

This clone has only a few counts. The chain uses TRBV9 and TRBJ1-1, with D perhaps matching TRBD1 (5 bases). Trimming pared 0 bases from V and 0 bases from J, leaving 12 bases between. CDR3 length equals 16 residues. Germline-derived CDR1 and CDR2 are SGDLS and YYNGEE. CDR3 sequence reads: CASSVGQGLMNTEAFF. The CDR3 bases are TGTGCCAGCAGCGTAGGCCAGGGCCTCATGAACACTGAAGCTTTCTTT.

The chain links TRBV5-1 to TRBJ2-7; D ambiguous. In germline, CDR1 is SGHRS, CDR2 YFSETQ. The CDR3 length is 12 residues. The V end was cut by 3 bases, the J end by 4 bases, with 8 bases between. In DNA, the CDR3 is TGCGCCAGCAGCTCTGGTGGTTACGAGCAGTACTTC. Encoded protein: CASSSGGYEQYF.

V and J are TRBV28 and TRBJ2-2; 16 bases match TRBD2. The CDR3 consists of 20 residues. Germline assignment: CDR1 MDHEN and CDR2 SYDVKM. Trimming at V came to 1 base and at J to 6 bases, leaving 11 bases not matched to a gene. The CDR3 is CASSLLGTSGRAKDPGELFF. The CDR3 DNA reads TGTGCCAGCAGTTTATTAGGGACTAGCGGGAGGGCCAAGGACCCCGGGGAGCTGTTTTTT.

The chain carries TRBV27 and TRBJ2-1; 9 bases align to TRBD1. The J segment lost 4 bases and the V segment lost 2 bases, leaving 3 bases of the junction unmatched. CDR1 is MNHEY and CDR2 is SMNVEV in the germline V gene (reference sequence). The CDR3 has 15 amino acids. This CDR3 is CASSLQGQGYNEQFF. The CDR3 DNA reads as TGTGCCAGCAGTTTACAAGGACAGGGGTACAATGAGCAGTTCTTC.

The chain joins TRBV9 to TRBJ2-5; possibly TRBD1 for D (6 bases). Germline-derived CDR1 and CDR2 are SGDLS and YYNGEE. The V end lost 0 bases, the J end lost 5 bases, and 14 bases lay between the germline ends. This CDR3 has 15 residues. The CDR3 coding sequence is TGTGCCAGCAGCGTAGGGGCAGGGGAAGAGGAGACCCAGTACTTC. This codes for CASSVGAGEEETQYF.

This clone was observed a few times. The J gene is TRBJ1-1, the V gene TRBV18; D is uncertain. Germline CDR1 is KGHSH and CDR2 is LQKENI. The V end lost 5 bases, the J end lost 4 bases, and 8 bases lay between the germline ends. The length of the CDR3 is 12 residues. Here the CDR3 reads CASSTYSTEAFF. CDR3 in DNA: TGTGCCAGCTCAACGTACAGCACTGAAGCTTTCTTT.

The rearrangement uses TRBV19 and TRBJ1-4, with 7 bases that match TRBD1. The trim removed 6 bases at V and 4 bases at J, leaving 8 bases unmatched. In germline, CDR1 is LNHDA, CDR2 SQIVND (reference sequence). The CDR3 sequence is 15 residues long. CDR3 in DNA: TGTGCCAGTAGAGGAAGGGACAGTCATAATGAAAAACTGTTTTTT. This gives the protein CASRGRDSHNEKLFF. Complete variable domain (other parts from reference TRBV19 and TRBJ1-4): DGGITQSPKYLFRKEGQNVTLSCEQNLNHDAMYWYRQDPGQGLRLIYYSQIVNDFQKGDIAEGYSVSREKKESFPLTVTSAQKNPTAFYLCASRGRDSHNEKLFFGSGTQLSVL.